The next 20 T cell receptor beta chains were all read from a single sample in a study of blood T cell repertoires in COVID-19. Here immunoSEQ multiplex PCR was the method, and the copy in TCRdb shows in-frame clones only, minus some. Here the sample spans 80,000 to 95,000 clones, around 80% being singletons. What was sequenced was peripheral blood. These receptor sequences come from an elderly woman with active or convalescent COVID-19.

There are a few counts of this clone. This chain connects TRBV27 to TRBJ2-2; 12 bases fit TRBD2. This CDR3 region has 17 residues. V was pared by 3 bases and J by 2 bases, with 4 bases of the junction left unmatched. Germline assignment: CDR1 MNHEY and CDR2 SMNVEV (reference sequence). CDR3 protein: CASSFRLAGVNTGELFF. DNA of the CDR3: TGTGCCAGCAGTTTTAGACTAGCGGGAGTTAACACCGGGGAGCTGTTTTTT.

CDR3 protein: CASSLKQGLTTYEQYF. The CDR3 DNA reads as TGTGCCAGCAGCTTAAAACAGGGGTTAACAACCTACGAGCAGTACTTC. The V gene is TRBV7-2, the J gene TRBJ2-7; 7 positions agree with TRBD1. The CDR3 runs to 16 residues. The germline gives CDR1 SGHTA, CDR2 FQGNSA. Trimming removed 2 bases from V and 2 bases from J; junction bases left unmatched: 9.

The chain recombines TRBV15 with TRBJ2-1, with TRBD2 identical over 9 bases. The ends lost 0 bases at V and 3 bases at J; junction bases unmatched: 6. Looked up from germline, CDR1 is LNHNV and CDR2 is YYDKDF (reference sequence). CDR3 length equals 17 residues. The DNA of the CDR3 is TGTGCCACCAGCAGAGATGGCGGGGGGGCGGTCTACAATGAGCAGTTCTTC. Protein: CATSRDGGGAVYNEQFF. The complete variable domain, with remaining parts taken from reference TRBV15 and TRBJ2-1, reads DAMVIQNPRYQVTQFGKPVTLSCSQTLNHNVMYWYQQKSSQAPKLLFHYYDKDFNNEADTPDNFQSRRPNTSFCFLDIRSPGLGDTAMYLCATSRDGGGAVYNEQFFGPGTRLTVL.

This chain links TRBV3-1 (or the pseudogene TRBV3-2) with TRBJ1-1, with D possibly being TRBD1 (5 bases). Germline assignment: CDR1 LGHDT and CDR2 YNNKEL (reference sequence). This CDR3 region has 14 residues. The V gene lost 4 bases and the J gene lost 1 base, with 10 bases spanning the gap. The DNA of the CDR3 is TGTGCCAGCAGCCTTGGACATGGGAACACTGAAGCTTTCTTT. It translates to CASSLGHGNTEAFF.

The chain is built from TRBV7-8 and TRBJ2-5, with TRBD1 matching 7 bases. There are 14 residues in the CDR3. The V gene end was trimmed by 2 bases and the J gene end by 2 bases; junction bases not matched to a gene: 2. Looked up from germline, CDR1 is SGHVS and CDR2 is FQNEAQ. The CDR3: CASSLFRGQETQYF. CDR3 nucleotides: TGTGCCAGCAGCTTATTCAGGGGGCAAGAGACCCAGTACTTC.

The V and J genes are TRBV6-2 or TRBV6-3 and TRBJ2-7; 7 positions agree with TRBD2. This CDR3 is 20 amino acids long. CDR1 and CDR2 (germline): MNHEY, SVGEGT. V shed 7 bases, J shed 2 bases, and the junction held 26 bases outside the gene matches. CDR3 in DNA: TGTGCCAGCAACCCGGGGTGGAGACTAGCTGGATCCATTACTACCTACGAGCAGTACTTC. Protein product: CASNPGWRLAGSITTYEQYF.

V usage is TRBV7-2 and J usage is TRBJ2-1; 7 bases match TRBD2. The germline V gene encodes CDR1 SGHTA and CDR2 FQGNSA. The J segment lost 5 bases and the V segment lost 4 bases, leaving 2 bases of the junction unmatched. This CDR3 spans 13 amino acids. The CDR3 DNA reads TGTGCCAGCAGCTCGGGACTAAACAATGAGCAGTTCTTC. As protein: CASSSGLNNEQFF.

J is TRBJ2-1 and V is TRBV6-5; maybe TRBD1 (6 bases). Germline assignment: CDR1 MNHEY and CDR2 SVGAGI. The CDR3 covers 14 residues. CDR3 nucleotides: TGTTCAACGGGGACAAAAATTTCCTACAATGAGCAGTTCTTC. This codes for CSTGTKISYNEQFF.

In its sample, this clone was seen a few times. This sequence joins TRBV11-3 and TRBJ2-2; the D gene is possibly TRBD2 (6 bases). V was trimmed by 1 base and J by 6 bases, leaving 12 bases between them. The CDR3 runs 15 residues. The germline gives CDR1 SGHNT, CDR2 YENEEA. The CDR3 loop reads CASSLGTGVPGELFF. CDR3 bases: TGTGCCAGCAGCTTAGGGACGGGGGTGCCCGGGGAGCTGTTTTTT.

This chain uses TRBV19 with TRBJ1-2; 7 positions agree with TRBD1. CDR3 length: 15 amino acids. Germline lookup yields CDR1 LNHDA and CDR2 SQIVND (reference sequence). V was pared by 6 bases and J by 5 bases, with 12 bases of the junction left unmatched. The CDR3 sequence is CASRPTGQNNYGYTF. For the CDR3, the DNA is TGTGCCAGTAGGCCTACGGGACAGAACAATTATGGCTACACCTTC.

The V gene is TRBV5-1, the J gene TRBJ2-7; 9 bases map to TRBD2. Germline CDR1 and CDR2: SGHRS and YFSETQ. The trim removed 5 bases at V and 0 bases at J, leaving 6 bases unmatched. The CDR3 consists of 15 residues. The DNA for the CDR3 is TGCGCCAGCAGTCCTGGGACTAGCCACTCCTACGAGCAGTACTTC. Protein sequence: CASSPGTSHSYEQYF.

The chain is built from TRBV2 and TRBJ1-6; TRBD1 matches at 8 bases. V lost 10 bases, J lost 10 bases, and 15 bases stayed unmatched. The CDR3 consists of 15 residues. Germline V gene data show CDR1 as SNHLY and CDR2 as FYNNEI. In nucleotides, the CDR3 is TGTGCCACCACGCCGACACAGGGGGTATACTCACCCCTCCACTTT. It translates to CATTPTQGVYSPLHF.

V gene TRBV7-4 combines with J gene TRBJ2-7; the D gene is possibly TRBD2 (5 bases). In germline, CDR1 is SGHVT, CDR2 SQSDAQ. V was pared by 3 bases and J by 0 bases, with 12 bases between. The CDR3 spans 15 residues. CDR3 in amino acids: CASSFPRGCSYEQYF. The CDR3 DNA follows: TGTGCCAGCAGCTTCCCTCGGGGTTGCTCCTACGAGCAGTACTTC.

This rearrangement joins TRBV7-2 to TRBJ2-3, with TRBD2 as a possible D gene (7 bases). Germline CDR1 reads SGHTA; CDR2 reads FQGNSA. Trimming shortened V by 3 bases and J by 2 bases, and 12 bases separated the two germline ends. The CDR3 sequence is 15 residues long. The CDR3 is CASSLGAGVTDTQYF. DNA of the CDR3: TGTGCCAGCAGCTTGGGGGCGGGGGTCACAGATACGCAGTATTTT.

The DNA for the CDR3 is TGTGCCAGCAGCGCGGGACTCCCGGGTGGTGAGCAGTTCTTC. Translating gives CASSAGLPGGEQFF. The rearrangement links TRBV9 to TRBJ2-1, with a tentative D call TRBD2 (6 bases). V was pared by 3 bases and J by 9 bases, with 16 bases between. The germline V gene has CDR1 SGDLS and CDR2 YYNGEE. The CDR3 is made up of 14 amino acids. The full variable domain, rest sourced from reference TRBV9 and TRBJ2-1, is DSGVTQTPKHLITATGQRVTLRCSPRSGDLSVYWYQQSLDQGLQFLIQYYNGEERAKGNILERFSAQQFPDLHSELNLSSLELGDSALYFCASSAGLPGGEQFFGPGTRLTVL.

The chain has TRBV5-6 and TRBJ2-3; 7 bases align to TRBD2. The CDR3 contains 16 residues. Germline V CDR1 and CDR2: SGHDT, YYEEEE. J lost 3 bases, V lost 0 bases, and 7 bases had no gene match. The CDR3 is CASSLAGLGGTDTQYF. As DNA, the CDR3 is TGTGCCAGCAGCTTGGCTGGACTAGGAGGTACAGATACGCAGTATTTT. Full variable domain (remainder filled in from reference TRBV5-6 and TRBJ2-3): DAGVTQSPTHLIKTRGQQVTLRCSPKSGHDTVSWYQQALGQGPQFIFQYYEEEERQRGNFPDRFSGHQFPNYSSELNVNALLLGDSALYLCASSLAGLGGTDTQYFGPGTRLTVL.

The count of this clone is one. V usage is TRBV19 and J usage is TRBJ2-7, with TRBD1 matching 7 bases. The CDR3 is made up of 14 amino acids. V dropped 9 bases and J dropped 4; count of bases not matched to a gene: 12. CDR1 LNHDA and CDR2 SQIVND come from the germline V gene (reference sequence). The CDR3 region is CARLTGTIFYEQYF. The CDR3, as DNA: TGTGCCAGGCTGACAGGGACCATATTTTACGAGCAGTACTTC.

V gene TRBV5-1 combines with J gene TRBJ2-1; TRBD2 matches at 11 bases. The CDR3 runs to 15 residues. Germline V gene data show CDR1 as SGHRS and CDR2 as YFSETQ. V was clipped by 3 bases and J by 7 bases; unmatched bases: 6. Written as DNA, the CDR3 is TGCGCCAGCAGCTCAGTTAGCGGGGGGGTAAATGAGCAGTTCTTC. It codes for CASSSVSGGVNEQFF.

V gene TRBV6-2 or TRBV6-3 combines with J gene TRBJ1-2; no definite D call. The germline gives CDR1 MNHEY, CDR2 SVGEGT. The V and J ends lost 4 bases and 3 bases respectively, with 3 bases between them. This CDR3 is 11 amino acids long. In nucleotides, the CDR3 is TGTGCCAGCAGTTTATACTATGGCTACACCTTC. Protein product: CASSLYYGYTF.

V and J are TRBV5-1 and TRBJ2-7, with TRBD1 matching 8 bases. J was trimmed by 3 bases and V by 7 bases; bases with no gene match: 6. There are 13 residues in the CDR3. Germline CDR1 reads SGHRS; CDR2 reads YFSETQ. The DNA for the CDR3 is TGCGCCAGCTGGGCCACAGGGGGCTACGAGCAGTACTTC. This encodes CASWATGGYEQYF.